This is a list of T cell receptor beta chains from one sample in a study of shared clonotypes between healthy human individuals. Profiled with immunoSEQ multiplex PCR; TCRdb holds only in-frame clones, not every one. In the table there are about half a million clones, approximately 84% of which are singletons. Sequencing was performed on PBMCs. The receptors originated from a middle-aged woman in good health. Some clones in this sample may be carry-over from other donors' samples. The CDR3 runs from the conserved cysteine through the conserved F or W. D genes are given only for firm matches. Size is omitted from some rows. Given values are once, few, many or a class for expanded clones.

CDR3 protein: CASSLGGREGVDTQYF; CDR3 DNA: TGTGCCAGCAGCCTCGGTGGGCGGGAGGGTGTAGATACGCAGTATTTT; D gene: TRBD2; clone size: -; J gene: TRBJ2-3; V gene: TRBV4-2
CDR3 protein: CASADGTGGTEAFF; CDR3 DNA: TGTGCCAGCGCCGATGGGACAGGGGGAACTGAAGCTTTCTTT; D gene: TRBD1; clone size: -; J gene: TRBJ1-1; V gene: TRBV28
CDR3 protein: CASSQGPNTGELFF; CDR3 DNA: TGTGCCAGCAGCCAGGGACCAAACACCGGGGAGCTGTTTTTT; D gene: -; clone size: -; J gene: TRBJ2-2; V gene: TRBV11-2
CDR3 protein: CASSLLGGETQYF; CDR3 DNA: TGTGCCAGCAGCTTATTGGGGGGGGAGACCCAGTACTTC; D gene: TRBD2; clone size: -; J gene: TRBJ2-5; V gene: TRBV11-2
CDR3 protein: CASSLLAGVRYEQFF; CDR3 DNA: TGTGCCAGCAGCCTACTAGCGGGAGTCCGATATGAGCAGTTCTTC; D gene: TRBD2; clone size: -; J gene: TRBJ2-1; V gene: TRBV7-9
CDR3 protein: CASSLTGVSNQPQHF; CDR3 DNA: TGTGCCAGCAGCCTGACAGGGGTCTCCAATCAGCCCCAGCATTTT; D gene: TRBD1; clone size: -; J gene: TRBJ1-5; V gene: TRBV28
CDR3 protein: CASKPSRRGNEKLFF; CDR3 DNA: TGTGCCAGCAAGCCATCAAGACGGGGTAATGAAAAACTGTTTTTT; D gene: -; clone size: few; J gene: TRBJ1-4; V gene: TRBV27
CDR3 protein: CASSLDGARAYEQYF; CDR3 DNA: TGTGCCAGCAGCTTAGATGGGGCAAGGGCCTACGAGCAGTACTTC; D gene: -; clone size: -; J gene: TRBJ2-7; V gene: TRBV7-2
CDR3 protein: CASSLRQATYNEQFF; CDR3 DNA: TGTGCCAGCAGCTTGAGGCAAGCCACCTACAATGAGCAGTTCTTC; D gene: -; clone size: few; J gene: TRBJ2-1; V gene: TRBV5-5
CDR3 protein: CSAGGLPGEQYF; CDR3 DNA: TGCAGCGCCGGGGGACTACCGGGCGAGCAGTACTTC; D gene: TRBD2; clone size: -; J gene: TRBJ2-7; V gene: TRBV29-1
CDR3 protein: CASSVLSQFPFYEQYF; CDR3 DNA: TGTGCCAGCAGTGTCTTGTCCCAATTCCCATTCTACGAGCAGTACTTC; D gene: -; clone size: -; J gene: TRBJ2-7; V gene: TRBV27
CDR3 protein: CASSLIGTSGSLLTISYNEQFF; CDR3 DNA: TGTGCCAGCAGCTTAATCGGGACTAGCGGTTCCTTGCTGACTATCTCCTACAATGAGCAGTTCTTC; D gene: TRBD2; clone size: once; J gene: TRBJ2-1; V gene: TRBV7-3
CDR3 protein: CASSLGQFTDTQYF; CDR3 DNA: TGTGCCAGCAGCTTAGGACAGTTCACAGATACGCAGTATTTT; D gene: -; clone size: -; J gene: TRBJ2-3; V gene: TRBV7-6
CDR3 protein: CASAPLDTEAFF; CDR3 DNA: TGCGCCAGCGCTCCTCTCGACACTGAAGCTTTCTTT; D gene: -; clone size: -; J gene: TRBJ1-1; V gene: TRBV10-2
CDR3 protein: CAGVEGRIDEQYF; CDR3 DNA: TGCGCTGGAGTTGAGGGGAGGATTGACGAGCAGTACTTC; D gene: -; clone size: few; J gene: TRBJ2-7; V gene: TRBV10-1
CDR3 protein: CASSKRGSYNEQFF; CDR3 DNA: TGTGCCAGCAGTAAGAGGGGCTCCTACAATGAGCAGTTCTTC; D gene: -; clone size: -; J gene: TRBJ2-1; V gene: TRBV7-3
CDR3 protein: CAWIAGVSNTGELFF; CDR3 DNA: TGTGCCTGGATAGCGGGAGTATCGAATACCGGGGAGCTGTTTTTT; D gene: TRBD2; clone size: -; J gene: TRBJ2-2; V gene: TRBV30
CDR3 protein: CASSPPGLGGYEQYF; CDR3 DNA: TGTGCCAGCTCACCACCGGGACTAGGTGGTTACGAGCAGTACTTC; D gene: TRBD2; clone size: -; J gene: TRBJ2-7; V gene: TRBV18
CDR3 protein: CASSQDRVAGAWNEQFF; CDR3 DNA: TGCGCCAGCAGCCAAGACAGAGTAGCGGGAGCTTGGAATGAGCAGTTCTTC; D gene: TRBD2; clone size: -; J gene: TRBJ2-1; V gene: TRBV4-1
CDR3 protein: CASSQGQDEQYF; CDR3 DNA: TGTGCCAGCTCGCAAGGACAGGACGAGCAGTACTTC; D gene: TRBD1; clone size: -; J gene: TRBJ2-7; V gene: TRBV18
CDR3 protein: CASSSNRAGDYNEQFF; CDR3 DNA: TGTGCCAGCAGCTCCAACAGGGCAGGGGATTACAATGAGCAGTTCTTC; D gene: -; clone size: -; J gene: TRBJ2-1; V gene: TRBV11-2
CDR3 protein: CASSTNFYGYTF; CDR3 DNA: TGTGCCAGTAGCACTAATTTCTATGGCTACACCTTC; D gene: -; clone size: many; J gene: TRBJ1-2; V gene: TRBV19
CDR3 protein: CASSLGSLDRGYEQYF; CDR3 DNA: TGTGCCAGCAGTCTAGGGTCGCTGGACAGGGGATACGAGCAGTACTTC; D gene: TRBD1; clone size: -; J gene: TRBJ2-7; V gene: TRBV7-2
CDR3 protein: CASSPGPREQFF; CDR3 DNA: TGTGCCAGCTCACCGGGCCCTCGGGAGCAGTTCTTC; D gene: -; clone size: -; J gene: TRBJ2-1; V gene: TRBV18
CDR3 protein: CASSLGTSGMETQYF; CDR3 DNA: TGTGCCAGCAGCTTGGGCACTAGCGGGATGGAGACCCAGTACTTC; D gene: TRBD2; clone size: -; J gene: TRBJ2-5; V gene: TRBV5-8
CDR3 protein: CASSQTGLREQYF; CDR3 DNA: TGCGCCAGCAGCCAGACAGGGTTACGGGAGCAGTACTTC; D gene: TRBD1; clone size: -; J gene: TRBJ2-7; V gene: TRBV4-1
CDR3 protein: CAISEKLAGVVSTGELFF; CDR3 DNA: TGTGCCATCAGTGAGAAGCTAGCGGGAGTGGTGAGCACCGGGGAGCTGTTTTTT; D gene: TRBD2; clone size: -; J gene: TRBJ2-2; V gene: TRBV10-3
CDR3 protein: CASSPTWNTGELFF; CDR3 DNA: TGTGCCAGCAGTCCCACTTGGAACACCGGGGAGCTGTTTTTT; D gene: -; clone size: -; J gene: TRBJ2-2; V gene: TRBV6-5
CDR3 protein: CAWSVRTSNSPLHF; CDR3 DNA: TGTGCCTGGAGTGTAAGGACCTCTAATTCACCCCTCCACTTT; D gene: -; clone size: -; J gene: TRBJ1-6; V gene: TRBV30
CDR3 protein: CASSSGLGLGGELFF; CDR3 DNA: TGTGCCAGCAGCTCCGGACTGGGACTCGGCGGGGAGCTGTTTTTT; D gene: -; clone size: -; J gene: TRBJ2-2; V gene: TRBV5-4
CDR3 protein: CASSVATGADTQYF; CDR3 DNA: TGTGCCAGCAGTGTGGCCACTGGGGCAGATACGCAGTATTTT; D gene: -; clone size: -; J gene: TRBJ2-3; V gene: TRBV9
CDR3 protein: CASREREATTDTQYF; CDR3 DNA: TGTGCCAGCCGCGAGCGGGAGGCAACCACAGATACGCAGTATTTT; D gene: TRBD2; clone size: many; J gene: TRBJ2-3; V gene: TRBV2
CDR3 protein: CASSQDAMTYEQYF; CDR3 DNA: TGCGCCAGCAGCCAAGACGCCATGACCTACGAGCAGTACTTC; D gene: -; clone size: -; J gene: TRBJ2-7; V gene: TRBV4-3
CDR3 protein: CASSQAGTKNTEAFF; CDR3 DNA: TGTGCCAGCTCACAGGCCGGGACAAAGAACACTGAAGCTTTCTTT; D gene: -; clone size: once; J gene: TRBJ1-1; V gene: TRBV18
CDR3 protein: CASSYSVRETVPHF; CDR3 DNA: TGTGCCAGCAGTTACTCGGTCCGCGAGACAGTACCCCACTTC; D gene: -; clone size: -; J gene: TRBJ2-7; V gene: TRBV6-5
CDR3 protein: CASSLELWTSVQETQYF; CDR3 DNA: TGTGCCAGCAGCTTAGAACTCTGGACTAGCGTCCAAGAGACCCAGTACTTC; D gene: TRBD2; clone size: many; J gene: TRBJ2-5; V gene: TRBV11-2
CDR3 protein: CASSPDQNTEAFF; CDR3 DNA: TGCGCCAGCAGCCCGGACCAGAACACTGAAGCTTTCTTT; D gene: -; clone size: -; J gene: TRBJ1-1; V gene: TRBV5-1
CDR3 protein: CASSLDPNTEAFF; CDR3 DNA: TGTGCCAGCAGCCTTGATCCGAACACTGAAGCTTTCTTT; D gene: -; clone size: once; J gene: TRBJ1-1; V gene: TRBV7-3
CDR3 protein: CATSLDGRNTIYF; CDR3 DNA: TGTGCCACCTCTTTGGACGGGAGAAACACCATATATTTT; D gene: -; clone size: -; J gene: TRBJ1-3; V gene: TRBV15
CDR3 protein: CASSLLSGEIYNEQFF; CDR3 DNA: TGTGCCAGCAGCCTCCTTAGCGGGGAGATTTACAATGAGCAGTTCTTC; D gene: TRBD2; clone size: many; J gene: TRBJ2-1; V gene: TRBV7-8
CDR3 protein: CAWTTLGLENNEQFF; CDR3 DNA: TGTGCCTGGACCACCCTTGGGCTGGAAAACAATGAGCAGTTCTTC; D gene: -; clone size: -; J gene: TRBJ2-1; V gene: TRBV30
CDR3 protein: CASSSQLAGGEQYF; CDR3 DNA: TGTGCCAGCAGCTCTCAACTAGCGGGAGGCGAGCAGTACTTC; D gene: TRBD2; clone size: -; J gene: TRBJ2-7; V gene: TRBV5-4
CDR3 protein: CASSPTREPPYNEQFF; CDR3 DNA: TGTGCCAGCAGCCCTACCCGTGAGCCTCCCTACAATGAGCAGTTCTTC; D gene: -; clone size: once; J gene: TRBJ2-1; V gene: TRBV9
CDR3 protein: CASSLLRGNEQYF; CDR3 DNA: TGTGCCAGCAGCTTACTCAGAGGCAACGAGCAGTACTTC; D gene: -; clone size: -; J gene: TRBJ2-7; V gene: TRBV7-7
CDR3 protein: CASSWVTVKGLSGTQYF; CDR3 DNA: TGTGCCAGCAGTTGGGTGACAGTTAAGGGCCTTTCGGGTACGCAGTATTTT; D gene: -; clone size: -; J gene: TRBJ2-3; V gene: TRBV27
CDR3 protein: CASDRRTMNTEAFF; CDR3 DNA: TGTGCCAGCGACAGGAGAACCATGAACACTGAAGCTTTCTTT; D gene: -; clone size: -; J gene: TRBJ1-1; V gene: TRBV7-2
CDR3 protein: CASSIRVNIFYEQYF; CDR3 DNA: TGTGCCAGTAGTATTAGGGTCAACATCTTCTACGAGCAGTACTTC; D gene: -; clone size: -; J gene: TRBJ2-7; V gene: TRBV19
CDR3 protein: CASSGQTTYEQYF; CDR3 DNA: TGTGCCAGCAGTGGTCAGACCACCTACGAGCAGTACTTC; D gene: -; clone size: -; J gene: TRBJ2-7; V gene: TRBV6-1
CDR3 protein: CASSPSARDEQYF; CDR3 DNA: TGTGCCAGCTCACCGTCTGCTCGGGACGAGCAGTACTTC; D gene: -; clone size: -; J gene: TRBJ2-7; V gene: TRBV18
CDR3 protein: CASSLVRIRPQETQYF; CDR3 DNA: TGTGCCAGCAGCTTAGTGAGGATTCGTCCGCAAGAGACCCAGTACTTC; D gene: -; clone size: -; J gene: TRBJ2-5; V gene: TRBV7-8